The 2 T cell receptor beta chains presented below share a single source sample, sequenced in a study of molecular identifiers for immune sequencing clone quantification. TCRdb fed the PCR reads into MiXCR, producing one record per CDR3 protein. The sample holds 88,000 or so distinct CDR3 sequences, approximately 22% seen once. The sample taken for sequencing was naive CD8+ T cells from blood, with Jurkat cell RNA spiked in. Subset defined: FACS-sorted CD8+CD4-CCR7+CD45RA+ naive T cells. The receptor source for this set is a human donor in good health. Some libraries in this study had Jurkat cell RNA spiked in.

This clonotype was counted a few times. The CDR3 protein is CASPRDRSQPQHF. The CDR3 nucleotides are TGTGCCAGCCCCAGGGACCGCAGCCAGCCCCAGCATTTT. This chain links TRBV14 with TRBJ1-5, with a weak D call TRBD1 (5 bases). Per the germline V gene, CDR1 is SGHDN and CDR2 is FVKESK. V was shortened by 8 bases and J by 7 bases, with 15 bases between the two germline ends. This CDR3 region has 13 residues.

This clonotype was observed many times. The V gene is TRBV5-6, the J gene TRBJ2-7; D gene uncertain. V lost 0 bases, J lost 6 bases, and 10 bases lay in between. The CDR3 has 13 residues. Germline assignment: CDR1 SGHDT and CDR2 YYEEEE. In DNA form, the CDR3 reads TGTGCCAGCAGCTTGGATTCTGGGTTCGAGCAGTACTTC. Amino acids: CASSLDSGFEQYF.